Below are 10 T cell receptor beta chains sequenced from a single sample in a study of CXCR3 chemokines and chemotherapy response in bladder cancer. From the PCR reads, TCRdb called clonotypes with MiXCR, one entry per CDR3 protein. The table has approximately 13,000 distinct CDR3 sequences, around 11% seen once. Collection took place from a patient whose treatment included neoadjuvant chemotherapy. The receptors were gathered from a human donor with bladder cancer that did not respond to neoadjuvant chemotherapy.

This clonotype was picked up many times. This chain's CDR3 is CATSDQPGKPQHF. CDR3 bases: TGTGCCACCAGTGACCAGCCCGGGAAGCCCCAGCATTTT. This rearrangement joins TRBV24-1 to TRBJ1-5; D remains unclear. Germline CDR1 and CDR2: KGHDR and SFDVKD. The ends were cut back, 4 bases at V and 8 bases at J, with 11 bases in the middle. The CDR3 runs to 13 residues.

At least ten counts were recorded for this clonotype. The chain combines TRBV27 with TRBJ2-2; unclear D gene. The germline V and J ends were trimmed by 7 bases and 0 bases, with 12 bases remaining between them. The germline CDR1 and CDR2 sequences are MNHEY and SMNVEV (reference sequence). The CDR3 is made up of 15 amino acids. DNA for the CDR3: TGTGCCAGCACCTTGGCTGGGGCGAACACCGGGGAGCTGTTTTTT. It specifies CASTLAGANTGELFF.

The sample holds many counts of this clonotype. The chain links TRBV19 to TRBJ1-1; 7 bases are shared with TRBD1. The ends lost 3 bases at V and 1 base at J; junction bases unmatched: 8. Germline assignment: CDR1 LNHDA and CDR2 SQIVND (reference sequence). The CDR3 totals 16 residues. The CDR3 protein is CASSMPPGQPNTEAFF. CDR3 sequence (DNA): TGTGCCAGTAGTATGCCCCCGGGACAGCCGAACACTGAAGCTTTCTTT.

By its share, this clonotype is medium-sized (0.01 to 0.1%). CDR3 amino acids: CATSDLGLAGGYEQFF. In DNA, the CDR3 is TGTGCCACCAGTGATTTAGGACTAGCGGGAGGATATGAGCAGTTCTTC. J is TRBJ2-1 and V is TRBV24-1; 14 nucleotides align to TRBD2. The CDR3 is 16 amino acids. Per the germline V gene, CDR1 is KGHDR and CDR2 is SFDVKD. The V segment lost 1 base and the J segment 8 bases; nucleotides outside the gene matches: 3.

This clonotype was found a few times. The chain recombines TRBV25-1 with TRBJ2-3; 11 bases match TRBD2. CDR1 and CDR2 (germline): MGHDK, SYGVNS. With V trimmed by 5 bases and J by 5 bases, 6 bases remained unmatched. The CDR3 is 15 amino acids. Here the CDR3 reads CASSPRLAGRDTQYF. The CDR3 nucleotides read TGTGCCAGCAGTCCTAGACTAGCGGGAAGAGATACGCAGTATTTT.

The sample holds a few counts of this clonotype. The chain has TRBV24-1 and TRBJ2-1; TRBD2 matches 10 bases. The CDR3 runs 14 residues. Germline V CDR1 and CDR2: KGHDR, SFDVKD. V lost 5 bases, J lost 9 bases, and 6 bases stayed unmatched. The CDR3 sequence: CATSATSGTREQFF. CDR3 DNA: TGTGCCACCAGTGCTACTAGCGGGACGCGTGAGCAGTTCTTC.

This clonotype was seen at least ten times. The chain recombines TRBV6-6 with TRBJ2-7; the match to TRBD2 covers 9 bases. Germline values: CDR1 MNHNY, CDR2 SVGAGI (reference sequence). Trimming took 5 bases from V and 1 from J; bases not matched to a gene: 9. This CDR3 is 16 amino acids long. CDR3 sequence: CASSPLGSGGSYEQYF. The CDR3 DNA is TGTGCCAGCAGTCCCTTAGGGAGCGGGGGGTCCTACGAGCAGTACTTC.

This clonotype appeared a few times. This rearrangement joins TRBV4-2 to TRBJ2-7; the D gene could be TRBD1 or TRBD2 (5 bases each). The length of the CDR3 is 14 residues. Germline loops: CDR1 LGHNA, CDR2 YNFKEQ. The ends were cut back, 5 bases at V and 1 base at J, with 12 bases in the middle. The CDR3 sequence is CASSSTGRSYEQYF. CDR3 DNA sequence: TGTGCCAGCAGCTCGACGGGACGATCCTACGAGCAGTACTTC.

This clonotype was counted many times. The chain couples TRBV6-2 or TRBV6-3 to TRBJ2-5; 7 bases match TRBD2. The CDR3 runs to 15 residues. Unmatched junction bases numbered 14, after V lost 6 bases and J lost 7 bases. Looked up from germline, CDR1 is MNHEY and CDR2 is SVGEGT. In DNA, the CDR3 is TGTGCCAGCAGCCGCAGCGGGGAGACATTAAGGACCCAGTACTTC. Its translation: CASSRSGETLRTQYF.

By share, this clonotype counts as medium-sized. The chain couples TRBV7-2 to TRBJ1-6; TRBD1 aligns across 7 bases. The V gene end was trimmed by 9 bases and the J gene end by 6 bases; junction bases not matched to a gene: 11. The germline V gene encodes CDR1 SGHTA and CDR2 FQGNSA. The CDR3 extends over 15 amino acids. CDR3 sequence: CASQPQGQSNSPLHF. Here the CDR3 DNA reads TGTGCCAGTCAACCACAGGGGCAAAGTAATTCACCCCTCCACTTT. The full variable domain, in which reference TRBV7-2 and TRBJ1-6 provide the parts outside the CDR3, is GAGVSQSPSNKVTEKGKDVELRCDPISGHTALYWYRQSLGQGLEFLIYFQGNSAPDKSGLPSDRFSAERTGGSVSTLTIQRTQQEDSAVYLCASQPQGQSNSPLHFGNGTRLTVT.